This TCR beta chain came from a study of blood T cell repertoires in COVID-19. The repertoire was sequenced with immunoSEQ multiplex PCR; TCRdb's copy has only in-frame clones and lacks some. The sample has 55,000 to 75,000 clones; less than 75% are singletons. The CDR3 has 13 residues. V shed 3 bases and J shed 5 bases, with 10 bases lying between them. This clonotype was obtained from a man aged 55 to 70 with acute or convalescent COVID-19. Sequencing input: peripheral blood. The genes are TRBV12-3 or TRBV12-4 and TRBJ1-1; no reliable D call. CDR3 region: CASSFERATEAFF. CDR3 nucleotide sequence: TGTGCCAGCAGTTTTGAGAGGGCTACTGAAGCTTTCTTT.